Reported below is one TCR beta chain. The sample is drawn from a study of blood T cell repertoires in COVID-19. Sequenced by immunoSEQ multiplex PCR; TCRdb stores in-frame clones only, minus some. Of about 100,000 clones detected, over 65% appear once; the ten largest clones hold 26%. This CDR3 region has 15 residues. The germline gives CDR1 ENHRY, CDR2 SYGVKD. Between the trimmed V and J ends, which lost 3 bases and 4 bases, there was a span of 13 bases. The rearrangement uses TRBV10-3 and TRBJ1-5, with D unclear. Sequencing was done on a sample of peripheral blood. The receptor's source is a man aged 55 to 70 with acute or convalescent COVID-19. CDR3 protein: CAISEMRSPNQPQHF. CDR3 nucleotide sequence: TGTGCCATCAGTGAAATGCGTTCTCCTAATCAGCCCCAGCATTTT.